These 10 T cell receptor beta chains originate from one sample sequenced in a study of response to subunit inactivated influenza vaccine. TCRdb fed the RT-PCR reads into MiXCR, producing one record per CDR3 protein. The sample records some 300,000 distinct CDR3 sequences, approximately 23% being singletons. The sample in question was PBMCs from blood, obtained less than 22 months after vaccination. These receptors all come from a man aged 50-75 years who received an inactivated influenza vaccine.

This clonotype was counted between two and nine times. The chain combines TRBV12-3 or TRBV12-4 with TRBJ1-1, with D tentatively TRBD1 (5 bases). CDR3 length: 15 amino acids. Trimming left V 1 base short and J 7 bases short, with 16 bases between. The CDR3 is CASSLGGSGVGEAFF. The CDR3 bases are TGTGCCAGCAGTTTAGGAGGCTCGGGGGTTGGTGAAGCTTTCTTT.

This clonotype was counted only a few times. The CDR3 loop is CASSLERRGDGYTF. The CDR3 DNA reads as TGCGCCAGCAGCTTGGAAAGGAGGGGCGATGGCTACACCTTC. The chain recombines TRBV5-1 with TRBJ1-2; D may be TRBD1 (5 bases). This CDR3 region has 14 residues. V was trimmed by 0 bases and J by 6 bases, leaving 12 bases between them. Germline V gene sequence: CDR1 SGHRS, CDR2 YFSETQ.

The chain links TRBV30 to TRBJ1-1; a possible D gene is TRBD1 (5 bases). The germline V gene encodes CDR1 GTSNPN and CDR2 SVGIG (reference sequence). Trimming pared 4 bases from V and 6 bases from J, leaving 12 bases between. The CDR3 runs to 12 residues. The CDR3 region is CAWTGLQSEAFF. The CDR3 DNA follows: TGTGCCTGGACAGGGTTACAGTCTGAAGCTTTCTTT.

The chain uses TRBV10-3 and TRBJ2-3; maybe TRBD1 (7 bases). V dropped 9 bases and J dropped 3 bases, with 19 bases sitting between them. The CDR3 runs 15 residues. Germline V lookup: CDR1 ENHRY, CDR2 SYGVKD. The CDR3 region is CAISLSGGGTDTQYF. CDR3 nucleotides: TGTGCCATTTCCCTCTCAGGGGGAGGTACAGATACGCAGTATTTT.

This clonotype has just a few counts. The chain combines TRBV12-3 or TRBV12-4 with TRBJ2-7; D tentatively fits TRBD1 or TRBD2 (5 bases each). Trimming took off 6 bases at V and 4 bases at J, with 10 bases between the two ends. The CDR3 extends over 12 amino acids. The CDR3 spells CASSQGPYEQYF. In nucleotides, the CDR3 is TGTGCCAGCAGCCAGGGACCTTACGAGCAGTACTTC.

The CDR3 DNA is TGTGCCACCAGTGAGATCTCGACAGTAACCAATGAGCAGTTCTTC. Translating gives CATSEISTVTNEQFF. The rearrangement uses TRBV24-1 and TRBJ2-1; a weak D match, TRBD1 (5 bases). V was shortened by 4 bases and J by 6 bases, with 15 bases between the two germline ends. Germline V gene data show CDR1 as KGHDR and CDR2 as SFDVKD. The CDR3 is made up of 15 amino acids.

The V and J genes are TRBV7-9 and TRBJ1-2; the D is unclear. Germline CDR1 and CDR2: SEHNR and FQNEAQ (reference sequence). The V and J ends lost 0 bases and 8 bases respectively, with 4 bases between them. This CDR3 contains 11 residues. CDR3 amino acids: CASSLARGYTF. In DNA form, the CDR3 reads TGTGCCAGCAGCTTAGCCAGGGGCTACACCTTC.

This clonotype was seen just once. V gene TRBV6-2 or TRBV6-3 combines with J gene TRBJ1-2; D is possibly TRBD1 (6 bases). V was shortened by 6 bases and J by 5 bases, with 28 bases between the two germline ends. The CDR3 extends over 18 amino acids. In germline, CDR1 is MNHEY, CDR2 SVGEGT. CDR3 coding DNA: TGTGCCAGCAGCTCACCGTCCTCCACCTCCGGGACACCTTATGGCTACACCTTC. It encodes CASSSPSSTSGTPYGYTF.

There are a few counts of this clonotype. This chain links TRBV27 with TRBJ1-5; a possible D gene is TRBD1 (5 bases). The germline V and J ends were trimmed by 3 bases and 4 bases, with 13 bases remaining between them. From germline, CDR1 is MNHEY and CDR2 SMNVEV (reference sequence). The CDR3 spans 15 residues. The CDR3 here is CASSFSGGLNQPQHF. As DNA, the CDR3 is TGTGCCAGCAGTTTCAGCGGGGGATTAAATCAGCCCCAGCATTTT.

The chain couples TRBV7-2 to TRBJ2-3; D is unclear. Between the trimmed V and J ends, which lost 1 base and 0 bases, there was a span of 11 bases. CDR3 size: 16 residues. Germline loops: CDR1 SGHTA, CDR2 FQGNSA. The DNA of the CDR3 is TGTGCCAGCAGCTTAGACTCCCTATTGAGCACAGATACGCAGTATTTT. Protein product: CASSLDSLLSTDTQYF.